This T cell receptor beta chain is from a study of CD8 T cells in Susac syndrome. Study overall: The Susac syndrome patients were therapy-naive, on corticosteroids, or on intravenous immunoglobulin alone at blood draw.

The CDR3 is made up of 13 amino acids. The germline CDR1 and CDR2 sequences are SGHAT and FQDESV (reference sequence). Trimming stripped 3 bases from V and 4 bases from J, with 9 bases between. Reverse transcription of roughly 0.45 to 1 ug RNA was performed with random hexamers. By means of immunoSEQ multiplex PCR, TCR beta CDR3 spanning 54 Vbeta and 13 Jbeta underwent amplification. Using its own MiXCR run on the immunoSEQ multiplex PCR reads, TCRdb lists one record per CDR3 protein. This table holds about 120,000 distinct CDR3 sequences, roughly 94% found once. The authors sequenced TCR beta from blood CD8+ and CD4+ T cells. Recently defined diagnostic criteria for definite or probable disease were fulfilled by Susac syndrome patients.

The TCR originated in a human donor with Susac syndrome. The sample taken for sequencing was CD8+ T cells from PBMCs. The gene calls are TRBV11-1 and TRBJ1-2; D not certain. The CDR3 DNA reads TGTGCCAGCAGCTTTGGTTTAGCCTATGGCTACACCTTC. Amino acids: CASSFGLAYGYTF.